The T cell receptor beta chain under discussion was sequenced for a study of blood T cell repertoires in COVID-19. Study background: PBMCs, B-cell-depleted T cells, or T cells provided the cDNA or gDNA that made up the material.

The germline gives CDR1 LNHDA, CDR2 SQIVND (reference sequence). The V and J ends lost 3 bases and 7 bases, in that order; junction bases with no gene match: 7. The CDR3 covers 15 residues. Sequencing was performed with immunoSEQ multiplex PCR; in TCRdb, only in-frame clones are kept and a portion is missing. The table lists more than 45,000 clones, approximately 84% of them singletons. The rearrangement links TRBV19 to TRBJ2-1; 9 bases line up with TRBD1. Sample: peripheral blood. The clonotype was recovered from an elderly man with COVID-19, enrolled during active disease. The CDR3, as DNA: TGTGCCAGTAGTATTAGGGGACAGGGTGGTAATGAGCAGTTCTTC. Amino acids: CASSIRGQGGNEQFF.